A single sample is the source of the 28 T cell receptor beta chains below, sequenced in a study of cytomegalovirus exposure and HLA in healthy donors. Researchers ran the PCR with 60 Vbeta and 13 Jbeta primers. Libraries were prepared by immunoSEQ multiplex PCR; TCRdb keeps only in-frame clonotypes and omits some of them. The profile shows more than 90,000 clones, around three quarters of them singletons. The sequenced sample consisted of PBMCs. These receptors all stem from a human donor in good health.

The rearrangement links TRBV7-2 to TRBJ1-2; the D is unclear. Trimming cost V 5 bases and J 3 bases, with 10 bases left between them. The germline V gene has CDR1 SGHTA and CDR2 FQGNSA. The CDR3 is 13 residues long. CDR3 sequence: CASSEMADYGYTF. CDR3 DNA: TGTGCCAGCAGCGAGATGGCGGACTATGGCTACACCTTC.

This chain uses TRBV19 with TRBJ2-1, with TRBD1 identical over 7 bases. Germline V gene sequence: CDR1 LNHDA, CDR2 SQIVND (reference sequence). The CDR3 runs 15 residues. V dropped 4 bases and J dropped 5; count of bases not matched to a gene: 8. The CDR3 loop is CASSTDRDLHNEQFF. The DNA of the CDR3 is TGTGCCAGTAGTACTGACAGGGACCTCCACAATGAGCAGTTCTTC.

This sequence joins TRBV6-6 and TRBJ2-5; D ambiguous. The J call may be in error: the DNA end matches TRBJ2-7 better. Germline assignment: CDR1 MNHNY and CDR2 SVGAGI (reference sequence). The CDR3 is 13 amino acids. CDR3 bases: TGTGCCAGCAGTTACTCGGAGATCAACGAGCAGTACTTC. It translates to CASSYSEINEQYF.

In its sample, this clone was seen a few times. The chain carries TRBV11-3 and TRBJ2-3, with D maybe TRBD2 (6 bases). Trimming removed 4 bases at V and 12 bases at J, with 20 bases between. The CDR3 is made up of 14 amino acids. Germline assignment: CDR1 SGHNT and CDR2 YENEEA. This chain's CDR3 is CASSSGTRSGTQYF. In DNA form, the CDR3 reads TGTGCCAGCAGCTCCGGGACTCGCTCGGGTACCCAGTATTTT.

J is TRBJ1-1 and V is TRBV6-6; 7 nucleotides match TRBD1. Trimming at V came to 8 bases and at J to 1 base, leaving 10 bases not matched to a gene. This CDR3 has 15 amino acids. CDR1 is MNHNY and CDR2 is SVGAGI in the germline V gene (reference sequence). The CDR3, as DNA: TGTGCCAGCCTAACCCCGACAGGGAGGAACACTGAAGCTTTCTTT. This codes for CASLTPTGRNTEAFF.

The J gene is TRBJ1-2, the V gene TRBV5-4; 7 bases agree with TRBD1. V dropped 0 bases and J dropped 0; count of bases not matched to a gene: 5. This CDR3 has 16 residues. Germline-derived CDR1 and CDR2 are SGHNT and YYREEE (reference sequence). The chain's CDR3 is CASSLGTDRANYGYTF. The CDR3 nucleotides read TGTGCCAGCAGCTTGGGCACCGACAGGGCTAACTATGGCTACACCTTC.

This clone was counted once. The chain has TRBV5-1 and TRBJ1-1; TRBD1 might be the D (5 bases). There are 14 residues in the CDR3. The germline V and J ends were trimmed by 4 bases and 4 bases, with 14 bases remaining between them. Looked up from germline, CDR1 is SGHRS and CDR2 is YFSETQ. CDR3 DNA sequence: TGCGCCAGCAGCGGGGGACTCCAAGGCACTGAAGCTTTCTTT. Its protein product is CASSGGLQGTEAFF. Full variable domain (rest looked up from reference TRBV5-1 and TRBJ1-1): KAGVTQTPRYLIKTRGQQVTLSCSPISGHRSVSWYQQTPGQGLQFLFEYFSETQRNKGNFPGRFSGRQFSNSRSEMNVSTLELGDSALYLCASSGGLQGTEAFFGQGTRLTVV.

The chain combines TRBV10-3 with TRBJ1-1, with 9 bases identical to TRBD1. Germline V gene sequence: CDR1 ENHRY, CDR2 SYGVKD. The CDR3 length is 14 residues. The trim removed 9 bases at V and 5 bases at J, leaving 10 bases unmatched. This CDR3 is CAILRGGQGTEAFF. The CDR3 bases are TGTGCCATTCTGCGCGGGGGACAGGGTACTGAAGCTTTCTTT.

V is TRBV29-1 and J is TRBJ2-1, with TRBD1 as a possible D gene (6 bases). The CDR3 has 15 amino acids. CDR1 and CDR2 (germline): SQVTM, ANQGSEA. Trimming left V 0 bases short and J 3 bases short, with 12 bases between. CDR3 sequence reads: CSVEDWTDDYNEQFF. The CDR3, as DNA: TGCAGCGTTGAAGATTGGACAGACGACTACAATGAGCAGTTCTTC.

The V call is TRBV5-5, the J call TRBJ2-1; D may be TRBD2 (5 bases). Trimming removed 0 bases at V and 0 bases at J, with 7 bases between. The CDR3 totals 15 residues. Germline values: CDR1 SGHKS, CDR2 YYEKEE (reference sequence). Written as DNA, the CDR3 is TGTGCCAGCAGCTTGGCGGGGTACTCCTACAATGAGCAGTTCTTC. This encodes CASSLAGYSYNEQFF.

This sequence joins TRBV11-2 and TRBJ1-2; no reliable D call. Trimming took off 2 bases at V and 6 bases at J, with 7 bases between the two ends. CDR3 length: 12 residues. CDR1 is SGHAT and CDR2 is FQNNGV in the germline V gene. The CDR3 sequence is CASSLPGNGYTF. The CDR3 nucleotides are TGTGCCAGCAGCTTACCGGGTAATGGCTACACCTTC. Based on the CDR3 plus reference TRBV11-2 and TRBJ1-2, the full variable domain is EAGVAQSPRYKIIEKRQSVAFWCNPISGHATLYWYQQILGQGPKLLIQFQNNGVVDDSQLPKDRFSAERLKGVDSTLKIQPAKLEDSAVYLCASSLPGNGYTFGSGTRLTVV.

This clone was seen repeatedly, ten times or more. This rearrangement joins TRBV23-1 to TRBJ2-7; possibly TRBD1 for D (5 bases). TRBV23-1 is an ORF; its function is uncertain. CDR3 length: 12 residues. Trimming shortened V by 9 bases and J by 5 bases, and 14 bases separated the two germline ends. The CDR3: CASQQDFHEQYF. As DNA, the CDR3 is TGCGCCAGTCAACAGGATTTCCACGAGCAGTACTTC.

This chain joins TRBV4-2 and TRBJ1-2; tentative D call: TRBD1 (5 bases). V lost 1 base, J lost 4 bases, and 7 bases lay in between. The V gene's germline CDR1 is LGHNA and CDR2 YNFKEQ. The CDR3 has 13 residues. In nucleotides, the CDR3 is TGTGCCAGCAGCCAAGCTGACAGCTATGGCTACACCTTC. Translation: CASSQADSYGYTF.

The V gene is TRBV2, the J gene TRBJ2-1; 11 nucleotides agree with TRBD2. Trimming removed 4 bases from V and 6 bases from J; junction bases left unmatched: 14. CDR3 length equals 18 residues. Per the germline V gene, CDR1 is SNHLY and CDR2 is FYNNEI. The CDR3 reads CASSAFSGGAGSGNEQFF. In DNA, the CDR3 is TGTGCCAGCAGTGCATTTAGCGGGGGGGCCGGGTCGGGCAATGAGCAGTTCTTC. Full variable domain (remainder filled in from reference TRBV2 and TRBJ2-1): EPEVTQTPSHQVTQMGQEVILRCVPISNHLYFYWYRQILGQKVEFLVSFYNNEISEKSEIFDDQFSVERPDGSNFTLKIRSTKLEDSAMYFCASSAFSGGAGSGNEQFFGPGTRLTVL.

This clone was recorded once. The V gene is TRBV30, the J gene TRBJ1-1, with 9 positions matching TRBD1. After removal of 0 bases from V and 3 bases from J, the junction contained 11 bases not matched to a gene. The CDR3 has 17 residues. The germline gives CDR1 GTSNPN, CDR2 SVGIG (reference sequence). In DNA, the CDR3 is TGTGCCTGGAGTGTGGGCGACAGGGGGACGGTGGACACTGAAGCTTTCTTT. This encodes CAWSVGDRGTVDTEAFF.

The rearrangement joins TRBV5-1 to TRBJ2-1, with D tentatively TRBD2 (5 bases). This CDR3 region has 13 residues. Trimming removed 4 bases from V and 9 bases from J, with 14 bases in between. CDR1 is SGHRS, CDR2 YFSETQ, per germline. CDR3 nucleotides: TGCGCCAGCAGCCGCACATCGGGGAGTGAGCAGTTCTTC. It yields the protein CASSRTSGSEQFF.

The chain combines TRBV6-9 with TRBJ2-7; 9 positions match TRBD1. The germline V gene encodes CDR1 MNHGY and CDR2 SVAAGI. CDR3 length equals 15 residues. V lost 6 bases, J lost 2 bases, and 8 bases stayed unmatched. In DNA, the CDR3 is TGTGCCAGCAGACGGGACAGGGCTACTACCTACGAGCAGTACTTC. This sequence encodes CASRRDRATTYEQYF.

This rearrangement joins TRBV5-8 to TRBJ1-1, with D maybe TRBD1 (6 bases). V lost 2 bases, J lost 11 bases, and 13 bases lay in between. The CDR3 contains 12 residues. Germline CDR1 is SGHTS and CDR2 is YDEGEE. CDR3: CASSLGTWNAFF. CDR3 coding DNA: TGTGCCAGCAGCTTAGGGACATGGAATGCTTTCTTT.

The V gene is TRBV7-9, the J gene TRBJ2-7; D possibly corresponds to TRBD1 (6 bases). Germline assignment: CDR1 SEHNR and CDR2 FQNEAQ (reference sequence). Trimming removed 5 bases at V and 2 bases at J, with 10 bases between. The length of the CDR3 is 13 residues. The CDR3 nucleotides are TGTGCCAGCAGCCCGGACAGCGCCTACGAGCAGTACTTC. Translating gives CASSPDSAYEQYF.

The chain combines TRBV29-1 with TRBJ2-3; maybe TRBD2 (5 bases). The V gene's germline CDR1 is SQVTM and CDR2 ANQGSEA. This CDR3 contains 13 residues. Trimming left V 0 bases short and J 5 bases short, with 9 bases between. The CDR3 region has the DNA TGCAGCGTTGAAGATCTTCGGGGAGATACGCAGTATTTT. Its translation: CSVEDLRGDTQYF.

The CDR3 reads CASSPRESKSIGTEAFF. In DNA form, the CDR3 reads TGTGCCAGCTCACCGAGGGAAAGCAAAAGTATCGGCACTGAAGCTTTCTTT. This chain connects TRBV18 to TRBJ1-1, with D uncertain. The V end lost 3 bases, the J end lost 4 bases, and 21 bases lay between the germline ends. This CDR3 has 17 amino acids. Germline values: CDR1 KGHSH, CDR2 LQKENI.

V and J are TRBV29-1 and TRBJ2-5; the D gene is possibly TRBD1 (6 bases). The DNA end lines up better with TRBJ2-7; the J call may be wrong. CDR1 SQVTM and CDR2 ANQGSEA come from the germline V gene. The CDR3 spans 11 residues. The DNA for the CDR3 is TGCAGCGGGGGACACCACTACGAGCAGTACTTC. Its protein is CSGGHHYEQYF.

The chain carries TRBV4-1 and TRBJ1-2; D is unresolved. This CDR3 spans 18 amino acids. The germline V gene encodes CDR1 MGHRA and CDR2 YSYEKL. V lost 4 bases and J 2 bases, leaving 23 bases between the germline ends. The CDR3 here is CASSRSFGWAEQNYGYTF. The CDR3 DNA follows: TGCGCCAGCAGCCGCTCTTTCGGCTGGGCAGAACAGAACTATGGCTACACCTTC.

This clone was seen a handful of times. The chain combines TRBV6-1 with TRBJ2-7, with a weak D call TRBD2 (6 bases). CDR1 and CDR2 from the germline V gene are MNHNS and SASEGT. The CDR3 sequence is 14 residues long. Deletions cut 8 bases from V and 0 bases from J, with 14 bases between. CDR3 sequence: CASRLGLSSYEQYF. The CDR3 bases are TGTGCCAGCCGACTAGGACTTAGCTCCTACGAGCAGTACTTC.

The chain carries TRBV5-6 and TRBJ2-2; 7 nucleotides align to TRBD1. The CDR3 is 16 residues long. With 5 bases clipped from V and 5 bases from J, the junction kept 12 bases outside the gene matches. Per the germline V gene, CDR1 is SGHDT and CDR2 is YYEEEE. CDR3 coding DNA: TGTGCCAGCAGATCACCGGGACAGAGCTTTACCGGGGAGCTGTTTTTT. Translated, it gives CASRSPGQSFTGELFF.

The CDR3 nucleotides read TGTGCCAGCAGTTACTCCGAGGGGGCAGAGACCCAGTACTTC. It codes for CASSYSEGAETQYF. J is TRBJ2-5 and V is TRBV6-6, with 7 nucleotides matching TRBD1. The junction had 2 bases not matched to a gene; V was cut back by 0 bases and J by 4 bases. The CDR3 is 14 residues long. Germline CDR1 reads MNHNY; CDR2 reads SVGAGI (reference sequence).

Here the CDR3 reads CASSLAGASTDTQYF. In DNA, the CDR3 is TGCGCCAGCAGCTTGGCAGGGGCATCCACAGATACGCAGTATTTT. V gene TRBV5-1 combines with J gene TRBJ2-3, with D possibly TRBD1 on 6 matching bases. Trimming stripped 0 bases from V and 2 bases from J, with 10 bases between. This CDR3 contains 15 residues. CDR1 and CDR2 from the germline V gene are SGHRS and YFSETQ.

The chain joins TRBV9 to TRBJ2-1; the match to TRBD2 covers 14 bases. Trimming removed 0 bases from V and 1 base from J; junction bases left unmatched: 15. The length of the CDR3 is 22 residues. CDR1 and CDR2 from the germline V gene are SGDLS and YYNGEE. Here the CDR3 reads CASSVGVVRLAGGVVSYNEQFF. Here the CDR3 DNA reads TGTGCCAGCAGCGTAGGGGTTGTGAGACTAGCGGGAGGGGTAGTGTCCTACAATGAGCAGTTCTTC.